A selection of T cell receptor beta chains follows, all from one sample in a study of blood T cell repertoires in COVID-19. Here immunoSEQ multiplex PCR was the method, and the copy in TCRdb shows in-frame clones only, minus some. This table holds roughly 230,000 clones, 90% found once. Sequenced material: peripheral blood. Source of these receptors: a woman aged 60-75 years with COVID-19, enrolled during active disease. Each CDR3 is given with its conserved first and last residue. D genes are given only for firm matches. Where a row states a size, it is once, few, many or the class of an expanded clone; other rows omit it.

cdr3_nt: TGTGCCATCACCCCAGGGGACGTGGGGGGCTACACCTTC
cdr3_aa: CAITPGDVGGYTF
cdr3_length: 13
d_call: NA
v_call: TRBV10-3
j_call: TRBJ1-2
clone_size: NA

cdr3_nt: TGCGCCAGCAGCTTAGCCGGGCAGGGAACTTCACCCCTCCACTTT
cdr3_aa: CASSLAGQGTSPLHF
cdr3_length: 15
d_call: NA
v_call: TRBV5-1
j_call: TRBJ1-6
clone_size: NA

cdr3_nt: TGCGCCAGCAGCGAGGCTCTGGTGGAGTATGGCTACACCTTC
cdr3_aa: CASSEALVEYGYTF
cdr3_length: 14
d_call: NA
v_call: TRBV4-1
j_call: TRBJ1-2
clone_size: once

cdr3_nt: TGTGCCAGCAGTTACAGGGTTACTAACTATGGCTACACCTTC
cdr3_aa: CASSYRVTNYGYTF
cdr3_length: 14
d_call: NA
v_call: TRBV2
j_call: TRBJ1-2
clone_size: NA

cdr3_nt: TGTGCCAGCAGTTACCGTTCAGGGAAAGAGTCCTACGAGCAGTACTTC
cdr3_aa: CASSYRSGKESYEQYF
cdr3_length: 16
d_call: NA
v_call: TRBV6-5
j_call: TRBJ2-7
clone_size: NA

cdr3_nt: TGCGCCAGCAGCCAAGGGAGGGGGCAAGCCTCTAGCACAGATACGCAGTATTTT
cdr3_aa: CASSQGRGQASSTDTQYF
cdr3_length: 18
d_call: NA
v_call: TRBV4-1
j_call: TRBJ2-3
clone_size: NA

cdr3_nt: TGTGCCAGCAGTCTGGACAGGAGCTCTGGAAACACCATATATTTT
cdr3_aa: CASSLDRSSGNTIYF
cdr3_length: 15
d_call: TRBD1
v_call: TRBV7-2
j_call: TRBJ1-3
clone_size: NA

cdr3_nt: TGTGCCAGCCGCGGGACAGGGAGAACGCCCCAGCATTTT
cdr3_aa: CASRGTGRTPQHF
cdr3_length: 13
d_call: TRBD1
v_call: TRBV6-5
j_call: TRBJ1-5
clone_size: NA

cdr3_nt: TGTGCCAGCTCAGCCGGGACTAGCGGGGGAACCGAGCAGTTCTTC
cdr3_aa: CASSAGTSGGTEQFF
cdr3_length: 15
d_call: TRBD2
v_call: TRBV18
j_call: TRBJ2-1
clone_size: NA

cdr3_nt: TGTGCCAGCAGTTTACAGAACACTGAAGCTTTCTTT
cdr3_aa: CASSLQNTEAFF
cdr3_length: 12
d_call: NA
v_call: TRBV28
j_call: TRBJ1-1
clone_size: once

cdr3_nt: TGTGCCAGTACCCAATCTAGCGGGGGGCTCAATGAGCAGTTCTTC
cdr3_aa: CASTQSSGGLNEQFF
cdr3_length: 15
d_call: TRBD2
v_call: TRBV19
j_call: TRBJ2-1
clone_size: once

cdr3_nt: TGCGCCAGCAGCCTGGACAGAAACCCCGCCAGGCCCCAGCATTTT
cdr3_aa: CASSLDRNPARPQHF
cdr3_length: 15
d_call: NA
v_call: TRBV4-1
j_call: TRBJ1-5
clone_size: NA

cdr3_nt: TGTGCCAGCAGCCTAACACGGAGCTCCTACGAGCAGTACTTC
cdr3_aa: CASSLTRSSYEQYF
cdr3_length: 14
d_call: NA
v_call: TRBV7-9
j_call: TRBJ2-7
clone_size: NA

cdr3_nt: TGTGCCAGCAGGAGGGACTCCCCCGGGGAGCTGTTTTTT
cdr3_aa: CASRRDSPGELFF
cdr3_length: 13
d_call: NA
v_call: TRBV6-6
j_call: TRBJ2-2
clone_size: NA

cdr3_nt: TGTGCCAGCAGTGACGGACAGGTTTATGGCTACACCTTC
cdr3_aa: CASSDGQVYGYTF
cdr3_length: 13
d_call: TRBD1
v_call: TRBV6-2/TRBV6-3
j_call: TRBJ1-2
clone_size: NA

cdr3_nt: TGCAGCGTTGATCGGGGTGGGGGGTATGGCTACACCTTC
cdr3_aa: CSVDRGGGYGYTF
cdr3_length: 13
d_call: NA
v_call: TRBV29-1
j_call: TRBJ1-2
clone_size: NA

cdr3_nt: TGCAGTGCTAGAGACAGGTGGCAGCAGTACTTC
cdr3_aa: CSARDRWQQYF
cdr3_length: 11
d_call: NA
v_call: TRBV20-1
j_call: TRBJ2-7
clone_size: NA

cdr3_nt: TGTGCCAGCAGCTTAGTTCTGGGACATTCTGGAAACACCATATATTTT
cdr3_aa: CASSLVLGHSGNTIYF
cdr3_length: 16
d_call: NA
v_call: TRBV7-8
j_call: TRBJ1-3
clone_size: NA

cdr3_nt: TGCGCCAGCAGCTTGCTCAGGGAGGCCGAGCAGTACTTC
cdr3_aa: CASSLLREAEQYF
cdr3_length: 13
d_call: NA
v_call: TRBV5-1
j_call: TRBJ2-7
clone_size: NA

cdr3_nt: TGTGCCAGTAGTAAACAGGGTCTAGGCAATCAGCCCCAGCATTTT
cdr3_aa: CASSKQGLGNQPQHF
cdr3_length: 15
d_call: NA
v_call: TRBV19
j_call: TRBJ1-5
clone_size: NA

cdr3_nt: TGTGCCAGTAGTATCCCAGGGGGCGCGGGTTCTGGCGAGCAGTACTTC
cdr3_aa: CASSIPGGAGSGEQYF
cdr3_length: 16
d_call: TRBD1
v_call: TRBV19
j_call: TRBJ2-7
clone_size: NA

cdr3_nt: TGCGCCAGCAGTCAAATAGTCCAAGAGACCCAGTACTTC
cdr3_aa: CASSQIVQETQYF
cdr3_length: 13
d_call: NA
v_call: TRBV23-1
j_call: TRBJ2-5
clone_size: NA

cdr3_nt: TGTGCCTGGAGTCTCCGTGGGGGGGGTGAAAAACTGTTTTTT
cdr3_aa: CAWSLRGGGEKLFF
cdr3_length: 14
d_call: NA
v_call: TRBV30
j_call: TRBJ1-4
clone_size: NA

cdr3_nt: TGCGCCAGCAGCTCCGCGGCCAGGGGGCTGAAGACCCAGTACTTC
cdr3_aa: CASSSAARGLKTQYF
cdr3_length: 15
d_call: TRBD1
v_call: TRBV5-1
j_call: TRBJ2-5
clone_size: NA

cdr3_nt: TGTGCCAGCAACCGGGGGGGCACCACAGATACGCAGTATTTT
cdr3_aa: CASNRGGTTDTQYF
cdr3_length: 14
d_call: TRBD2
v_call: TRBV11-2
j_call: TRBJ2-3
clone_size: NA

cdr3_nt: TGTGCCAGCACCCCGTCCGGGGTCGATGAGCAGTTCTTC
cdr3_aa: CASTPSGVDEQFF
cdr3_length: 13
d_call: NA
v_call: TRBV7-3
j_call: TRBJ2-1
clone_size: NA

cdr3_nt: TGTGCCAGCAGCTTAGTGCCCGGGACAGGGGGAACAGATACGCAGTATTTT
cdr3_aa: CASSLVPGTGGTDTQYF
cdr3_length: 17
d_call: TRBD1
v_call: TRBV7-6
j_call: TRBJ2-3
clone_size: NA

cdr3_nt: TGTGCCAGCAGCCAAGATTTCAATCCCCACTATGGCTACACCTTC
cdr3_aa: CASSQDFNPHYGYTF
cdr3_length: 15
d_call: NA
v_call: TRBV14
j_call: TRBJ1-2
clone_size: NA

cdr3_nt: TGTGCCAGTAGTAACTACGCCTCTGAAGAGACCCAGTACTTC
cdr3_aa: CASSNYASEETQYF
cdr3_length: 14
d_call: NA
v_call: TRBV19
j_call: TRBJ2-5
clone_size: once

cdr3_nt: TGTGCCAGTAGTATGGCAGGGTTGTATAATTCACCCCTCCACTTT
cdr3_aa: CASSMAGLYNSPLHF
cdr3_length: 15
d_call: NA
v_call: TRBV19
j_call: TRBJ1-6
clone_size: NA

cdr3_nt: TGCAGTGCGAGTCCAGGGACATCCTATGGCTACACCTTC
cdr3_aa: CSASPGTSYGYTF
cdr3_length: 13
d_call: NA
v_call: TRBV20-1
j_call: TRBJ1-2
clone_size: NA

cdr3_nt: TGTGCCAGACAGGGGGTGATCGAGACCCAGTACTTC
cdr3_aa: CARQGVIETQYF
cdr3_length: 12
d_call: TRBD1
v_call: TRBV6-4
j_call: TRBJ2-5
clone_size: NA

cdr3_nt: TGTGCCAGCAGCTTAGGGGGGTCTGGAAACACCATATATTTT
cdr3_aa: CASSLGGSGNTIYF
cdr3_length: 14
d_call: NA
v_call: TRBV7-3
j_call: TRBJ1-3
clone_size: once

cdr3_nt: TGTGCCAGCAGCGAAGACAGGGGCTATGGCTACACCTTC
cdr3_aa: CASSEDRGYGYTF
cdr3_length: 13
d_call: TRBD1
v_call: TRBV7-9
j_call: TRBJ1-2
clone_size: NA

cdr3_nt: TGCGCCAGCAGCTCTTCACAGGGCTCGCAAAAACTGTTTTTT
cdr3_aa: CASSSSQGSQKLFF
cdr3_length: 14
d_call: NA
v_call: TRBV5-1
j_call: TRBJ1-4
clone_size: NA

cdr3_nt: TGTGCCAGCTCACCACAGACAGGCAGAACCGGGGAGCTGTTTTTT
cdr3_aa: CASSPQTGRTGELFF
cdr3_length: 15
d_call: NA
v_call: TRBV18
j_call: TRBJ2-2
clone_size: NA

cdr3_nt: TGTGCCAGCAGCTTGGGCGGGAGGGGACACAGTGGGCAGTATTTT
cdr3_aa: CASSLGGRGHSGQYF
cdr3_length: 15
d_call: TRBD2
v_call: TRBV11-2
j_call: TRBJ2-3
clone_size: NA

cdr3_nt: TGTGCCAGCAGCTTAAGCGGGGGGGCGGATACGCAGTATTTT
cdr3_aa: CASSLSGGADTQYF
cdr3_length: 14
d_call: TRBD2
v_call: TRBV7-2
j_call: TRBJ2-3
clone_size: NA

cdr3_nt: TGTGCCAGCAGCTCGCGGGGACGCTATGGCTACACCTTC
cdr3_aa: CASSSRGRYGYTF
cdr3_length: 13
d_call: NA
v_call: TRBV11-2
j_call: TRBJ1-2
clone_size: NA